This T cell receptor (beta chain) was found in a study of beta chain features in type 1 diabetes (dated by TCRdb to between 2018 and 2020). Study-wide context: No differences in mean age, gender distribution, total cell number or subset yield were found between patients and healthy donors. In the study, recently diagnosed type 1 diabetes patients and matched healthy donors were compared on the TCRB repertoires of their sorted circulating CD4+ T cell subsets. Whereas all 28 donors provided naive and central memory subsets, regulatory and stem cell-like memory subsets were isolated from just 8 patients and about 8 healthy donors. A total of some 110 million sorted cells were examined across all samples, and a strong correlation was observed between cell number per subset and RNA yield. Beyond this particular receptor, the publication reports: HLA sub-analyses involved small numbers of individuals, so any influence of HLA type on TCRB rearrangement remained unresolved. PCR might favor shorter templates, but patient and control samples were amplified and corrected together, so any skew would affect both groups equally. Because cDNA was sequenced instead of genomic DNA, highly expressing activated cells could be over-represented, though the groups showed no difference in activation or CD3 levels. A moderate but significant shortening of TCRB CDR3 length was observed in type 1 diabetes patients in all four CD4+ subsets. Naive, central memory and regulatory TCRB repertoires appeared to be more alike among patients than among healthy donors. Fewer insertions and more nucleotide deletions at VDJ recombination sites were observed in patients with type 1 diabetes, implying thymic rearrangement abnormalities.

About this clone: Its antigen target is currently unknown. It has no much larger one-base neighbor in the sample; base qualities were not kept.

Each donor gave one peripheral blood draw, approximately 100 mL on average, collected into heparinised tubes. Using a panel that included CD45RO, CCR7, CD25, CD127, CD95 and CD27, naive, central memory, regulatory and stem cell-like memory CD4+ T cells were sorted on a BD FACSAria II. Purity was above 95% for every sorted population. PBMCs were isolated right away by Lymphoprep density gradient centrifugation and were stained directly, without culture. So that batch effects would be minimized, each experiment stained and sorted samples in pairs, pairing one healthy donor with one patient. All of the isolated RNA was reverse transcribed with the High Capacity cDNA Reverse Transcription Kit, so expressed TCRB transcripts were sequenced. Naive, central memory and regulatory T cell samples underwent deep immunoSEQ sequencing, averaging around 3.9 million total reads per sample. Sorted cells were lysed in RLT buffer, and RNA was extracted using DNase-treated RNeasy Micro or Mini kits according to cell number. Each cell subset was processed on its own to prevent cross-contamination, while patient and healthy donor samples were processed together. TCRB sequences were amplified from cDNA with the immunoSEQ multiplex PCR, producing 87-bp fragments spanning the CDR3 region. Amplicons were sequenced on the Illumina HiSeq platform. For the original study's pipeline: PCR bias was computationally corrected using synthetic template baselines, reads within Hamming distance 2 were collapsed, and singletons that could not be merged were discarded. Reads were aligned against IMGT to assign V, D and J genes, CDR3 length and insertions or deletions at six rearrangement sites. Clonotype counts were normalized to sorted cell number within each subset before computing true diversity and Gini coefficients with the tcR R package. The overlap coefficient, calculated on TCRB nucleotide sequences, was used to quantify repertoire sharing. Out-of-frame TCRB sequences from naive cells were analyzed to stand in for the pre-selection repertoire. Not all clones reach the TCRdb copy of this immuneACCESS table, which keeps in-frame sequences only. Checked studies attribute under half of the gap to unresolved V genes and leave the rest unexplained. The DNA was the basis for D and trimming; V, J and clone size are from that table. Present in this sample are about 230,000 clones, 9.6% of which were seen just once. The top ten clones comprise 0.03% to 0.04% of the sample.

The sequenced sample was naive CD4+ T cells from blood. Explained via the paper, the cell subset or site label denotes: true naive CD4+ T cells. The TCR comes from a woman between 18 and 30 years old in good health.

The DNA is TGTGCCAGCAGTGCCAGGACAGGGGGCAACTATGGCTACACCTTC. Translated, this is CASSARTGGNYGYTF. The chain is made from TRBV2 and TRBJ1-2, with 11 bases in between that match TRBD1. The CDR3 spans 15 residues, from the cysteine through the phenylalanine. Only the CDR3 portion is preserved as DNA: 45 bases, with reading frame beginning at the first base. CDR1 and CDR2, looked up from the germline V gene, are SNHLY and FYNNEI. Trimming accounts for 4 bases at V and 2 bases at J, while the number of junction bases matched to no gene is 3.